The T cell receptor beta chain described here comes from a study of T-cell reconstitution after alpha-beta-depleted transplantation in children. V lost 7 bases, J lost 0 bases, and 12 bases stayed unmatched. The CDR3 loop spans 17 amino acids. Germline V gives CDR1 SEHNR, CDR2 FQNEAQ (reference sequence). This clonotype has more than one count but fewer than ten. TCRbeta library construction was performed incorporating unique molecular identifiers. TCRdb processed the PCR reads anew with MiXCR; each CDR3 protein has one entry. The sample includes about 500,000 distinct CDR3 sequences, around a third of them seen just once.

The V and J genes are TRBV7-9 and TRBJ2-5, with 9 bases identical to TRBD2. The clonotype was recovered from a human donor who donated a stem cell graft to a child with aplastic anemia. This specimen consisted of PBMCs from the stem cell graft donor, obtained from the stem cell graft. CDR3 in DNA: TGTGCCAGCACCATCTCTTTGACTAGCGGTAACCAAGAGACCCAGTACTTC. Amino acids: CASTISLTSGNQETQYF.